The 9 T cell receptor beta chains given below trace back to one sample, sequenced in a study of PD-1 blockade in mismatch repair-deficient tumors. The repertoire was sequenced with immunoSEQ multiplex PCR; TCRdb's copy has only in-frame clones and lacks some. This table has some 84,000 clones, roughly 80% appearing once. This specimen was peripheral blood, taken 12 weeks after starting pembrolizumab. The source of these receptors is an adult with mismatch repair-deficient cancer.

The CDR3 loop reads CASSGTPRDGYTF. Here the CDR3 DNA reads TGTGCCAGCAGTGGGACCCCGAGGGATGGCTACACCTTC. The gene calls are TRBV28 and TRBJ1-2; TRBD1 might be the D (5 bases). The germline V and J ends were trimmed by 5 bases and 6 bases, with 13 bases remaining between them. This CDR3 spans 13 amino acids. From germline, CDR1 is MDHEN and CDR2 SYDVKM.

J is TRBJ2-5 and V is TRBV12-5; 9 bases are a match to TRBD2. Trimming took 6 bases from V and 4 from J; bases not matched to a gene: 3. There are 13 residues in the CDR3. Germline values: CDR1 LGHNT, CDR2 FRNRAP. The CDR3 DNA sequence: TGTGCTAGTGGGTGGCGGGAGGGAGAGACCCAGTACTTC. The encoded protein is CASGWREGETQYF.

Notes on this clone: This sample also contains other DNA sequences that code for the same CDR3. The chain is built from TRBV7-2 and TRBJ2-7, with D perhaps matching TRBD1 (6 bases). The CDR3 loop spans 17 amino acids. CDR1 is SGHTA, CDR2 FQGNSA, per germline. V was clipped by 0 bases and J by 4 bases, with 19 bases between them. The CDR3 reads CASSLALRGNRPYEQYF. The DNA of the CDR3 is TGTGCCAGCAGCTTAGCGTTAAGGGGGAACAGACCTTACGAGCAGTACTTC.

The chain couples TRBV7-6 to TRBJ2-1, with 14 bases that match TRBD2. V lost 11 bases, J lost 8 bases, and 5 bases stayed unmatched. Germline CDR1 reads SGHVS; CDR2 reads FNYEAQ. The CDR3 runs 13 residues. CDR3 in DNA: TGTGCCTCCAGACTAGCGGGAGGGGATGAGCAGTTCTTC. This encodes CASRLAGGDEQFF.

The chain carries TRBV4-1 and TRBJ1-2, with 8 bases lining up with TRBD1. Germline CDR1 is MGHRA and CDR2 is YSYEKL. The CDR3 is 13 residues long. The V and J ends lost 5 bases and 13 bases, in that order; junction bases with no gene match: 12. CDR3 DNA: TGCGCCAGCAGCAGGGAGGACAGGGATCCCCCCACCTTC. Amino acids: CASSREDRDPPTF.

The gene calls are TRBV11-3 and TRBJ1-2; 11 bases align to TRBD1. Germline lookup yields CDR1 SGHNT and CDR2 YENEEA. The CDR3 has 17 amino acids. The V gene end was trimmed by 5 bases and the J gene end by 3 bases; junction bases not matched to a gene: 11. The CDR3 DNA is TGTGCCAGCAGCCCCGGTTTCTGGGGACAGGGGGACTATGGCTACACCTTC. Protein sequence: CASSPGFWGQGDYGYTF.

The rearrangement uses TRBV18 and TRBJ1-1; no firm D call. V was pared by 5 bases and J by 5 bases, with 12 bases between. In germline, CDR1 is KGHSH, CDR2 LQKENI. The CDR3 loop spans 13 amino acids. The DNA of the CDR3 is TGTGCCAGCTCAAAAGGTCCCGGAACTGAAGCTTTCTTT. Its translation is CASSKGPGTEAFF. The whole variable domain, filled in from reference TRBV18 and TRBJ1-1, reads NAGVMQNPRHLVRRRGQEARLRCSPMKGHSHVYWYRQLPEEGLKFMVYLQKENIIDESGMPKERFSAEFPKEGPSILRIQQVVRGDSAAYFCASSKGPGTEAFFGQGTRLTVV.

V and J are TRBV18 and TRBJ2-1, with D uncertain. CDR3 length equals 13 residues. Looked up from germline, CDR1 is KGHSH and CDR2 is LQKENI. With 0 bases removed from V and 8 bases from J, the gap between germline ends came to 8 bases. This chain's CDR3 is CASSPPSLHEQFF. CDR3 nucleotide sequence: TGTGCCAGCTCACCACCTAGCCTACATGAGCAGTTCTTC.

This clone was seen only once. This CDR3 is CASSIDTVSSGNTIYF. CDR3 bases: TGTGCCAGTAGTATAGATACGGTTAGCTCTGGAAACACCATATATTTT. This chain uses TRBV19 with TRBJ1-3; D uncertain. Between the trimmed V and J ends, which lost 0 bases and 0 bases, there was a span of 9 bases. Germline lookup yields CDR1 LNHDA and CDR2 SQIVND (reference sequence). CDR3 length: 16 amino acids.